This T cell receptor beta chain was sequenced for a study of blood T cell repertoires in COVID-19. Across the whole study: Samples of COVID-19 (acute and convalescent) were obtained from the United States, Italy and Spain.

A Seattle source enrolled patients during active infection and followed them longitudinally. In the original processing: Estimated nucleated cell counts came from reference gene primer amplification. The method was immunoSEQ multiplex PCR; TCRdb's version includes in-frame clones alone and lacks a portion of them. V and J calls plus clone size are reproduced from that table; the DNA served to infer D and trimming. In the table there are 250,000 to 350,000 clones, roughly 90% of which are singletons. The specimen was peripheral blood. This TCR derives from a woman in her twenties or thirties with COVID-19, enrolled during active disease.

CDR3 protein: CASSSGLAYNEQFF. As DNA, the CDR3 is TGTGCCAGCAGCTCCGGACTAGCGTACAATGAGCAGTTCTTC. J is TRBJ2-1 and V is TRBV7-9, with 9 bases lining up with TRBD2. This CDR3 has 14 residues. Germline CDR1 reads SEHNR; CDR2 reads FQNEAQ (reference sequence). Unmatched junction bases numbered 2, after V lost 4 bases and J lost 4 bases. The whole variable domain, filled in from reference TRBV7-9 and TRBJ2-1, reads DTGVSQNPRHKITKRGQNVTFRCDPISEHNRLYWYRQTLGQGPEFLTYFQNEAQLEKSRLLSDRFSAERPKGSFSTLEIQRTEQGDSAMYLCASSSGLAYNEQFFGPGTRLTVL.